This T cell receptor (beta chain) was observed in a study of shared clonotypes between healthy human individuals. At the level of the study: The composition of the donors was two women and a few men aged 18 to 49.

The data were produced by immunoSEQ multiplex PCR, yet TCRdb's version contains in-frame clones alone and is incomplete. The sample yields fewer than 1.8 million clones, approximately 98.5% seen once. Germline V gene lookup returns CDR1 MNHEY and CDR2 SMNVEV (reference sequence). The CDR3 has 17 residues. V lost 6 bases, J lost 0 bases, and 10 bases stayed unmatched. The rearrangement uses TRBV27 and TRBJ2-1; 8 nucleotides match TRBD2. This clonotype originated in a man aged 25 to 45 in good health. The sample comprised naive CD4+ T cells sorted from blood. Subset meaning: CD45RA+ positively selected. The CDR3 region is CASRSPGGTSSYNEQFF. Written as DNA, the CDR3 is TGTGCCAGCAGATCTCCCGGTGGGACTAGCTCCTACAATGAGCAGTTCTTC.